These 12 T cell receptor beta chains originate from one sample sequenced in a study of blood T cell repertoires in COVID-19. Sequencing was performed with immunoSEQ multiplex PCR; in TCRdb, only in-frame clones are kept and a portion is missing. This sample yields roughly 42,000 clones, of which over 75% are seen a single time; 9% belongs to the top ten. Sequencing used peripheral blood. The source of these receptors is a young man with active or convalescent COVID-19.

As concerns this clone: The same CDR3 arises from other DNA sequences in this sample as well. The chain couples TRBV5-1 to TRBJ2-5; D might be TRBD1 (5 bases). Between the trimmed V and J ends, which lost 0 bases and 1 base, there was a span of 7 bases. The length of the CDR3 is 14 residues. Per the germline V gene, CDR1 is SGHRS and CDR2 is YFSETQ. As DNA, the CDR3 is TGCGCCAGCAGCTTGGGACAGATCCAAGAGACCCAGTACTTC. Translated: CASSLGQIQETQYF.

The rearrangement joins TRBV5-6 to TRBJ2-5; 8 bases match TRBD1. J was trimmed by 4 bases and V by 2 bases; bases with no gene match: 7. Per the germline V gene, CDR1 is SGHDT and CDR2 is YYEEEE. The CDR3 totals 15 residues. The CDR3 coding sequence is TGTGCCAGCAGCTTTAGACAGGGGTTTTCAGAGACCCAGTACTTC. It encodes CASSFRQGFSETQYF.

The genes are TRBV19 and TRBJ2-2, with 11 bases lining up with TRBD2. Germline CDR1 and CDR2: LNHDA and SQIVND (reference sequence). This CDR3 is built from 16 residues. The trim removed 4 bases at V and 4 bases at J, leaving 5 bases unmatched. The CDR3 nucleotides are TGTGCCAGTAGTAGAACTAGCGGGAGATCCACCGGGGAGCTGTTTTTT. Protein: CASSRTSGRSTGELFF.

This rearrangement joins TRBV27 to TRBJ2-5; 8 bases match TRBD1. Germline CDR1 reads MNHEY; CDR2 reads SMNVEV (reference sequence). The CDR3 runs to 15 residues. With V trimmed by 6 bases and J by 4 bases, 10 bases remained unmatched. CDR3 coding DNA: TGTGCCAGCAGCCTAGGACAGGGTCCGCGAGAGACCCAGTACTTC. It is translated as CASSLGQGPRETQYF.

V usage is TRBV7-6 and J usage is TRBJ2-2, with TRBD1 matching 7 bases. The junction had 9 bases not matched to a gene; V was cut back by 1 base and J by 4 bases. Germline V gene data show CDR1 as SGHVS and CDR2 as FNYEAQ. CDR3 size: 17 residues. The CDR3 loop is CASSLVPRGSITGELFF. The CDR3 region has the DNA TGTGCCAGCAGCTTAGTTCCCAGGGGGTCAATCACCGGGGAGCTGTTTTTT.

A note on this clone: A single base separates this from a much larger clone, so it may be a read error. The chain carries TRBV2 and TRBJ1-2; 10 nucleotides agree with TRBD1. V dropped 6 bases and J dropped 2; count of bases not matched to a gene: 0. CDR1 SNHLY and CDR2 FYNNEI come from the germline V gene. CDR3 length: 13 amino acids. The chain's CDR3 is CASRTGGNYGYTF. Written as DNA, the CDR3 is TGTGCCAGCAGGACAGGGGGCAACTATGGCTACACCTTC.

The sample holds a few counts of this clone. The V call is TRBV7-6, the J call TRBJ2-7, with a weak D call TRBD1 (6 bases). Trimming stripped 5 bases from V and 0 bases from J, with 23 bases between. This CDR3 region has 18 residues. In germline, CDR1 is SGHVS, CDR2 FNYEAQ. The CDR3 reads CASSLPPPNRAHSYEQYV. The CDR3 region has the DNA TGTGCCAGCAGCCTTCCCCCCCCTAACAGGGCCCACTCCTACGAGCAGTACGTC.

J is TRBJ2-1 and V is TRBV29-1; TRBD2 matches 9 bases. The V gene end was trimmed by 4 bases and the J gene end by 12 bases; junction bases not matched to a gene: 7. The V gene's germline CDR1 is SQVTM and CDR2 ANQGSEA. CDR3 length equals 12 residues. Here the CDR3 DNA reads TGCAGCGTTGGCGGGGGGGTATCGTCGCAGTTCTTC. Its protein product is CSVGGGVSSQFF.

V and J are TRBV5-5 and TRBJ2-5; 7 nucleotides match TRBD1. Germline CDR1 SGHKS, CDR2 YYEKEE (reference sequence). The trim removed 4 bases at V and 5 bases at J, leaving 11 bases unmatched. The CDR3 runs to 15 residues. DNA for the CDR3: TGTGCCAGCAGCCCCCGCACAGGGGATGGGGAGACCCAGTACTTC. Protein sequence: CASSPRTGDGETQYF.

The chain uses TRBV11-2 and TRBJ2-7, with 7 positions matching TRBD2. Germline trimming cut 1 base from V and 2 bases from J; bases unmatched to any gene: 5. Germline CDR1 is SGHAT and CDR2 is FQNNGV. The CDR3 sequence is 15 residues long. The CDR3 DNA sequence: TGTGCCAGCAGCTTAGGTCCCGGGACTACCTACGAGCAGTACTTC. Translating it yields CASSLGPGTTYEQYF.

The chain couples TRBV5-1 to TRBJ2-1; unclear D gene. CDR3 length: 14 amino acids. V lost 0 bases and J 10 bases, leaving 14 bases between the germline ends. Germline CDR1 SGHRS, CDR2 YFSETQ. CDR3 coding DNA: TGCGCCAGCAGCTTGGGGTCAGGTGTATACGAGCAGTTCTTC. Its translation: CASSLGSGVYEQFF.

This sequence joins TRBV12-5 and TRBJ1-2; weak D call: TRBD1 (5 bases). Germline V lookup: CDR1 LGHNT, CDR2 FRNRAP. CDR3 length: 17 amino acids. The V end lost 5 bases, the J end lost 3 bases, and 22 bases lay between the germline ends. CDR3 nucleotides: TGTGCTAGTGGTCCCACCCCGGGCGCCAGGGAAGACTATGGCTACACCTTC. Translating it yields CASGPTPGAREDYGYTF. The full variable domain, rest sourced from reference TRBV12-5 and TRBJ1-2, is DARVTQTPRHKVTEMGQEVTMRCQPILGHNTVFWYRQTMMQGLELLAYFRNRAPLDDSGMPKDRFSAEMPDATLATLKIQPSEPRDSAVYFCASGPTPGAREDYGYTFGSGTRLTVV.